Below, 15 T cell receptor beta chains from the same sample are listed, as sequenced in a study of cytomegalovirus exposure and HLA in healthy donors. The PCR contained 60 Vbeta and 13 Jbeta primers. Only in-frame clones appear in the TCRdb table, and some are missing; sequencing was by immunoSEQ multiplex PCR. The sample has 95,000 to 150,000 clones; roughly 80% are singletons. Input material: PBMCs. These receptors originate from a man aged 30 to 45 in good health and CMV-seronegative.

The CDR3 spells CAWSAGTYTDTQYF. The CDR3, as DNA: TGTGCCTGGAGTGCCGGGACATACACAGATACGCAGTATTTT. The V gene is TRBV30, the J gene TRBJ2-3, with D perhaps matching TRBD1 (6 bases). This CDR3 spans 14 amino acids. Deletions cut 1 base from V and 2 bases from J, with 10 bases between. The germline CDR1 and CDR2 sequences are GTSNPN and SVGIG (reference sequence). Supplemented by reference TRBV30 and TRBJ2-3, the full variable domain reads SQTIHQWPATLVQPVGSPLSLECTVEGTSNPNLYWYRQAAGRGLQLLFYSVGIGQISSEVPQNLSASRPQDRQFILSSKKLLLSDSGFYLCAWSAGTYTDTQYFGPGTRLTVL.

The rearrangement uses TRBV10-3 and TRBJ2-1; 14 bases agree with TRBD2. V lost 9 bases to trimming and J lost 10 bases; unmatched junction nucleotides: 5. In germline, CDR1 is ENHRY, CDR2 SYGVKD. The CDR3 is 13 residues long. CDR3 bases: TGTGCCATTGGACTAGCGGGGGGCTCGGAGCAGTTCTTC. Its translation: CAIGLAGGSEQFF.

The chain has TRBV19 and TRBJ2-5, with 8 bases aligning to TRBD1. The trim removed 1 base at V and 4 bases at J, leaving 5 bases unmatched. Germline CDR1 is LNHDA and CDR2 is SQIVND (reference sequence). The CDR3 contains 15 residues. The CDR3 sequence: CASSIGQGSGETQYF. The CDR3 region has the DNA TGTGCCAGTAGTATAGGACAGGGGAGTGGAGAGACCCAGTACTTC. The full variable domain, its missing parts supplied by reference TRBV19 and TRBJ2-5, is DGGITQSPKYLFRKEGQNVTLSCEQNLNHDAMYWYRQDPGQGLRLIYYSQIVNDFQKGDIAEGYSVSREKKESFPLTVTSAQKNPTAFYLCASSIGQGSGETQYFGPGTRLLVL.

The chain uses TRBV27 and TRBJ2-1; possibly TRBD2 for D (6 bases). In germline, CDR1 is MNHEY, CDR2 SMNVEV (reference sequence). CDR3 length: 17 residues. V was pared by 2 bases and J by 6 bases, with 20 bases between. This CDR3 is CASSLTLARGLGNEQFF. CDR3 nucleotides: TGTGCCAGCAGTTTAACTCTAGCGCGAGGGCTTGGCAATGAGCAGTTCTTC.

The chain joins TRBV6-1 to TRBJ2-2; unclear D gene. Trimming stripped 6 bases from V and 8 bases from J, with 13 bases between. Germline CDR1 reads MNHNS; CDR2 reads SASEGT. This CDR3 is built from 13 residues. This chain's CDR3 is CASSALVSGELFF. The CDR3 bases are TGTGCCAGCAGCGCCCTAGTATCTGGGGAGCTGTTTTTT.

The rearrangement links TRBV27 to TRBJ1-1; 8 bases agree with TRBD1. Germline V gene data show CDR1 as MNHEY and CDR2 as SMNVEV (reference sequence). J gave up 4 bases and V 5 bases, and 9 bases lay outside the gene matches. The CDR3 loop spans 15 amino acids. The chain's CDR3 is CASSPAGQGSTEAFF. Written as DNA, the CDR3 is TGTGCCAGCAGTCCTGCTGGACAGGGTAGCACTGAAGCTTTCTTT.

This clone was seen just once. The rearrangement joins TRBV28 to TRBJ2-5; 10 bases are a match to TRBD2. Germline assignment: CDR1 MDHEN and CDR2 SYDVKM. The CDR3 is made up of 17 amino acids. Germline trimming cut 3 bases from V and 0 bases from J; bases unmatched to any gene: 7. The CDR3, as DNA: TGTGCCAGCAGTTTTGAAGCAGCGGGGGGGTACCAAGAGACCCAGTACTTC. It codes for CASSFEAAGGYQETQYF.

The genes are TRBV30 and TRBJ2-7, with TRBD2 matching 15 bases. V lost 0 bases to trimming and J lost 3 bases; unmatched junction nucleotides: 9. Per the germline V gene, CDR1 is GTSNPN and CDR2 is SVGIG (reference sequence). The CDR3 consists of 18 residues. In DNA, the CDR3 is TGTGCCTGGAGTGTCCCCAGGACTAGCGGGGGGGTAAACTACGAGCAGTACTTC. This sequence encodes CAWSVPRTSGGVNYEQYF.

A word on this clone: This same CDR3 is encoded by further DNA sequences in the sample. The V and J genes are TRBV6-1 and TRBJ1-1; TRBD1 matches 7 bases. The CDR3 totals 15 residues. The germline V gene encodes CDR1 MNHNS and CDR2 SASEGT. Trimming removed 4 bases from V and 3 bases from J; junction bases left unmatched: 8. The CDR3 nucleotides read TGTGCCAGCAGTGCCTCGGCAGGGGGAGACACTGAAGCTTTCTTT. Protein: CASSASAGGDTEAFF.

J is TRBJ2-7 and V is TRBV7-2; possibly TRBD1 for D (6 bases). From germline, CDR1 is SGHTA and CDR2 FQGNSA. This CDR3 contains 16 residues. Trimming removed 3 bases at V and 0 bases at J, with 15 bases between. Here the CDR3 DNA reads TGTGCCAGCAGCTTCACCGCAGGGGCAAGCTCCTACGAGCAGTACTTC. Encoded protein: CASSFTAGASSYEQYF.

The rearrangement joins TRBV2 to TRBJ2-2; maybe TRBD2 (5 bases). Trimming left V 4 bases short and J 7 bases short, with 10 bases between. The CDR3 has 13 residues. Germline loops: CDR1 SNHLY, CDR2 FYNNEI. The DNA for the CDR3 is TGTGCCAGCAGTGTAGCCGGGAACGGGGAGCTGTTTTTT. Translated, it gives CASSVAGNGELFF.

The chain couples TRBV7-8 to TRBJ2-1; 13 bases line up with TRBD2. Germline assignment: CDR1 SGHVS and CDR2 FQNEAQ. The V segment lost 5 bases and the J segment 7 bases; nucleotides outside the gene matches: 11. The CDR3 has 17 amino acids. CDR3 DNA: TGTGCCAGCAGCCCGGGGACTAGCGGGGATCCTCGAAATGAGCAGTTCTTC. It yields the protein CASSPGTSGDPRNEQFF.

The genes are TRBV29-1 and TRBJ1-1; 7 positions match TRBD1. CDR3 size: 14 residues. Germline CDR1 is SQVTM and CDR2 is ANQGSEA. The J segment lost 0 bases and the V segment lost 5 bases, leaving 6 bases of the junction unmatched. CDR3 coding DNA: TGCAGCGTTAACAGGGGCGAGATGAACACTGAAGCTTTCTTT. Its translation: CSVNRGEMNTEAFF.

This sequence joins TRBV29-1 and TRBJ2-5, with D perhaps TRBD1 (5 bases). Germline V gene data show CDR1 as SQVTM and CDR2 as ANQGSEA. The CDR3 length is 15 residues. The V end was cut by 4 bases, the J end by 3 bases, with 18 bases between. CDR3 region: CSVVRHRQLEETQYF. The CDR3 DNA reads TGCAGCGTTGTACGGCACAGACAGTTAGAAGAGACCCAGTACTTC.

The DNA of the CDR3 is TGCGCCAGCAGCTTACAGGGAGGGGGCCAAGAGACCCAGTACTTC. Residues: CASSLQGGGQETQYF. The genes are TRBV5-1 and TRBJ2-5; D may be TRBD2 (7 bases). The CDR3 sequence is 15 residues long. Germline V lookup: CDR1 SGHRS, CDR2 YFSETQ. V was clipped by 2 bases and J by 1 base, with 12 bases between them.